This entry concerns a single T cell receptor (beta chain). As yet, its antigen is unknown. Sorts that each held 280,000 or so cells were run in triplicate for every CD8+ T cell subset. The data derive from a study of CXCR3-negative and CXCR3-positive naive CD8 T cells. Points from the study as a whole: Naive cells positive for CXCR3 carried more hydrophobic TRB CDR3s than CXCR3-negative ones.

In germline, CDR1 is SQVTM, CDR2 ANQGSEA. The CDR3 is 11 residues long. UMI-labeled 5' RACE TRB cDNA libraries were prepared from the cells. With the 5' RACE reads reprocessed, TCRdb shows one record per CDR3 protein and no DNA. This table holds tens of thousands of distinct CDR3 sequences. The J gene is TRBJ2-7, the V gene TRBV29-1. The material sequenced was naive CXCR3+ CD8+ T cells from blood. The sample's subset: CD45RO-CCR7+CD27+CD95- naive CD8+ T cells expressing CXCR3 (TNR3+). The TCR sequence derives from a human donor in good health. Some clones in this sample may be carry-over from other donors' samples. The CDR3 protein is CSVKGGYEQYF.